This T cell receptor beta chain was sequenced in a study of glioma-infiltrating T cells after dendritic cell vaccination. About the study: Dendritic cells derived from monocytes and pulsed with autologous tumor lysate formed the vaccine.

This CDR3 has 11 residues. Germline CDR1 is MDHEN and CDR2 is SYDVKM. V shed 3 bases and J shed 4 bases, with 3 bases lying between them. The PCR used 60 V beta and 13 J beta primers. Produced via immunoSEQ multiplex PCR; TCRdb's table is partial and in-frame only. Of 3,000 to 4,000 clones listed, roughly 92% are singletons. This TCR was recovered from a human donor with glioblastoma. The sequencing here drew on blood, taken before dendritic cell vaccination. The gene calls are TRBV28 and TRBJ1-1; no firm D call. The DNA for the CDR3 is TGTGCCAGCAGTTTTCTCACTGAAGCTTTCTTT. This gives the protein CASSFLTEAFF.